This T cell receptor (beta chain) derives from a study of blood T cell repertoires in COVID-19. Study context: Some COVID-19 samples were acute and others convalescent; all came from the United States, Italy and Spain. T cells, B-cell-depleted T cells, or PBMCs supplied cDNA or gDNA.

Under the authors' procedure: Reference gene primer amplification gave estimated nucleated cell counts. Method: immunoSEQ multiplex PCR; TCRdb's copy keeps in-frame clones and lacks some. Clone size and V and J calls were adopted from that table, with D and trimming inferred from the DNA. The sample contains around 170,000 clones, 88% of which appear only once. The origin of this receptor is a man aged 60 to 75 with acute or convalescent COVID-19. Sequencing input: peripheral blood.

The CDR3 DNA reads as TGTGCCAGCTCACCGTCACAGGCTAACTATGGCTACACCTTC. Its protein is CASSPSQANYGYTF. This sequence joins TRBV18 and TRBJ1-2, with D possibly being TRBD1 (5 bases). V shed 3 bases and J shed 0 bases, with 8 bases lying between them. Germline values: CDR1 KGHSH, CDR2 LQKENI. CDR3 length: 14 amino acids.